This T cell receptor beta chain originates from a study of early stage breast cancer tumors (TCRdb year 2017). Looking at the study overall: Of the 15 to 20 invasive breast tumors, approximately 11 were found to be estrogen receptor-positive, progesterone receptor-positive and HER2-negative. On average, each sample got 7.5 to 10-fold read coverage. A total of 2.5 million to 3 million templates, representing some 1 million unique clonotypes, were detected across all samples. About 70% of the 12 ER+/PR+/HER2- tumors were invasive ductal carcinomas, while the other four were invasive lobular carcinomas. What the work shows at the level of the full study, not this receptor alone: Analysis by tumor subtype was prevented by the small cohort size. Approximately 2.5-fold higher T cell density and higher clonality were observed in tumors than in adjacent normal breast tissue. Sequencing bulk genomic DNA from unsorted cells could not capture chain pairing or functional markers like CD4, CD8 and FOXP3. Repertoires from blood and normal breast were more alike than repertoires from blood and tumor, and in about 90% of the 16 patients, comparing each tissue with blood separated tumor from normal. Enriched TCRB sequences shared across patients were found to be mostly commonly generated sequences that were unlikely to play an important role in the tumor microenvironment.

In regard to this clone: This receptor's antigen is unknown. One base away there is no much larger clone; base qualities are not given.

Each sample was amplified in two independent genomic DNA replicates, using 0.5 ug for blood and approximately 1.6 ug for tumor or normal breast. TCRB sequencing of genomic DNA was carried out with the ImmunoSeq Intro kit according to the manufacturer's instructions. The multiplex PCR ran for around 30 cycles using proprietary primers and spike-in control sequences for absolute quantification. Single-end 150-bp reads were used to sequence an 87-bp fragment spanning the CDR3 and the flanking V and J genes. Seven samples, with two replicates for each sample, were multiplexed per lane of an Illumina MiSeq using version 3.0 chemistry. The original methods were these. Raw data were processed by the vendor's proprietary pipeline, with both replicates merged into one result per sample. Productive rearrangements sharing the V-gene family, CDR3 amino acid sequence and J-gene segment were defined as clonotypes. Clonality was computed as 1 minus the normalized Shannon entropy (Pielou evenness) of TCRB abundances. To estimate T cell density, the total number of templates was divided by the input cell count, which was inferred from how much DNA went in. Recon with default parameters was used to estimate total repertoire diversity and clonality. Tumor-enriched clonotypes were defined as having over 0.1% abundance in tumor and at least 32-fold higher abundance than in normal breast. Sourced from immuneACCESS, this table was stored by TCRdb with only in-frame sequences that have V and J called. A share of the clones is absent; for the studies checked, an unresolved V gene accounts for under half, and the remainder has no known explanation. For V, J and clone size, that table is used; D and trimming come from the DNA. In all, the sample holds roughly 30,000 clones, and more than 65% of those were seen once. In total, the top ten clones hold 4.7% of the sample.

The study profiled bulk TCR beta-chain repertoires in matched peripheral blood, tumor and adjacent normal breast tissue taken from about 16 patients with early-stage breast cancer. Before surgery, roughly 4.5-10 mL of whole blood was collected into EDTA tubes and then processed within 2 hours. Peripheral blood mononuclear cells were isolated by Ficoll-Paque centrifugation in SepMate-50 tubes. PBMCs were cryopreserved in approximately 90% FBS with approximately 10% DMSO in aliquots of 2 to 4 million cells and stored in liquid nitrogen. The Qiagen AllPrep DNA/RNA Mini kit was used for genomic DNA extraction. The CDR3, from cysteine to phenylalanine, totals 15 residues. Only the CDR3 region is kept as DNA, spanning 45 bases read in frame from base 1. CDR1 and CDR2, looked up from the germline V gene (reference sequence), are MNHEY and SMNVEV. Deletion took 6 bases off V and 4 bases off J, with a span of 18 bases between the germline ends.

The rearranged segments are TRBV27 and TRBJ2-5, with the D assignment possibly TRBD1 or TRBD2, given 5 matching bases for each. The clonotype originates from a person in their 40s with breast cancer. The specimen was blood. The nucleotide sequence reads TGTGCCAGCAGCGCCGTCGGGATGGGGCCAGAGACCCAGTACTTC. The resulting protein is CASSAVGMGPETQYF.